The next 25 T cell receptor beta chains were all read from a single sample in a study of persistence of HIV-infected CD4 T cells. Cells were stimulated with CMV-infected fibroblast lysates at 8 to 10 ug/mL. CD40L/CD69 double-negative CD45RO-high memory CD4+ T cells were collected. Their target antigens are unknown. The immunoSEQ assay was version 4, run in survey mode. This table comes from immunoSEQ multiplex PCR, and its TCRdb copy is limited to in-frame clones, with some not included. Of roughly 34,000 clones in the sample, roughly 80% are singletons; the top ten hold around 6%. The sequencing here drew on CD4+ T cells sorted from PBMCs after approximately 20-hour stimulation, taken from a patient who received antiretroviral therapy. Receptors were obtained from an adult woman with HIV who was CMV-seropositive.

The gene calls are TRBV19 and TRBJ2-3; TRBD1 aligns across 9 bases. The CDR3 runs to 15 residues. Per the germline V gene, CDR1 is LNHDA and CDR2 is SQIVND (reference sequence). The ends lost 5 bases at V and 4 bases at J; junction bases unmatched: 7. CDR3 region: CASSPDRGGADTQYF. The DNA for the CDR3 is TGTGCCAGTAGTCCGGACAGGGGTGGCGCAGATACGCAGTATTTT.

The V and J genes are TRBV9 and TRBJ2-1, with 9 bases identical to TRBD2. With V trimmed by 3 bases and J by 5 bases, 9 bases remained unmatched. The CDR3 loop spans 16 amino acids. The V gene's germline CDR1 is SGDLS and CDR2 YYNGEE. CDR3 DNA: TGTGCCAGCAGCGCTGGGGGGACTAGCCCTAACAATGAGCAGTTCTTC. Amino acid sequence: CASSAGGTSPNNEQFF.

This clone was counted only a few times. Other DNA sequences of this sample code for an identical CDR3. The chain carries TRBV12-3 or TRBV12-4 and TRBJ2-2; no clear D gene. The CDR3 contains 11 residues. The germline V and J ends were trimmed by 6 bases and 5 bases, with 4 bases remaining between them. The CDR3 DNA is TGTGCCAGCAGCCGTACCGGGGAGCTGTTTTTT. Residues: CASSRTGELFF.

The genes are TRBV19 and TRBJ2-2; 14 positions agree with TRBD2. This CDR3 has 16 amino acids. The V and J ends lost 8 bases and 4 bases, in that order; junction bases with no gene match: 6. The germline gives CDR1 LNHDA, CDR2 SQIVND (reference sequence). Here the CDR3 DNA reads TGTGCCAGTCGACCGACTAGCGGGAGGGGCACCGGGGAGCTGTTTTTT. Protein product: CASRPTSGRGTGELFF.

The genes are TRBV9 and TRBJ1-1; no definite D call. The CDR3 extends over 14 amino acids. V dropped 4 bases and J dropped 4 bases, with 14 bases sitting between them. Germline-derived CDR1 and CDR2 are SGDLS and YYNGEE. DNA for the CDR3: TGTGCCAGCAGCCCAAACAAGGGTTCCACTGAAGCTTTCTTT. As protein: CASSPNKGSTEAFF.

This clone was picked up a small number of times. The rearrangement links TRBV5-5 to TRBJ1-6, with TRBD1 matching 8 bases. The CDR3 is made up of 15 amino acids. After removal of 4 bases from V and 10 bases from J, the junction contained 10 bases not matched to a gene. Germline assignment: CDR1 SGHKS and CDR2 YYEKEE (reference sequence). CDR3 region: CASSPEGQGVSPLHF. The CDR3, as DNA: TGTGCCAGCAGCCCTGAAGGACAGGGTGTATCACCCCTCCACTTT.

V gene TRBV15 combines with J gene TRBJ1-2, with D hard to call. The germline V and J ends were trimmed by 0 bases and 6 bases, with 8 bases remaining between them. This CDR3 region has 13 residues. Germline V gene data show CDR1 as LNHNV and CDR2 as YYDKDF (reference sequence). DNA for the CDR3: TGTGCCACCAGCAGAGATGGCAGAAATGGCTACACCTTC. This gives the protein CATSRDGRNGYTF.

The gene calls are TRBV24-1 and TRBJ2-2; TRBD2 aligns across 12 bases. The J segment lost 9 bases and the V segment lost 8 bases, leaving 3 bases of the junction unmatched. Germline values: CDR1 KGHDR, CDR2 SFDVKD. This CDR3 comprises 13 residues. The CDR3 here is CATTTSGSRELFF. Here the CDR3 DNA reads TGTGCCACCACGACTAGCGGGAGTAGGGAGCTGTTTTTT.

The V and J genes are TRBV30 and TRBJ1-2; D ambiguous. The CDR3 length is 12 residues. In germline, CDR1 is GTSNPN, CDR2 SVGIG (reference sequence). Trimming stripped 7 bases from V and 4 bases from J, with 13 bases between. CDR3 region: CASSPGPYGYTF. In DNA form, the CDR3 reads TGTGCCTCTTCCCCCGGGCCCTATGGCTACACCTTC.

This sequence joins TRBV7-9 and TRBJ2-5; 12 positions match TRBD1. With 7 bases clipped from V and 4 bases from J, the junction kept 7 bases outside the gene matches. The CDR3 runs 15 residues. Germline CDR1 is SEHNR and CDR2 is FQNEAQ (reference sequence). For the CDR3, the DNA is TGTGCCAGCACCTGGGGGACAGGGGGCTCAGAGACCCAGTACTTC. Amino acid sequence: CASTWGTGGSETQYF.

This clone was detected only once. The chain employs TRBV3-1 (or the pseudogene TRBV3-2) and TRBJ2-5, with D possibly being TRBD2 (5 bases). The CDR3 spans 14 residues. With 3 bases removed from V and 4 bases from J, the gap between germline ends came to 12 bases. Germline loops: CDR1 LGHDT, CDR2 YNNKEL (reference sequence). The CDR3 reads CASSQGGRSETQYF. The CDR3 nucleotides read TGTGCCAGCAGCCAGGGCGGGCGGTCAGAGACCCAGTACTTC.

Details on this clone: Other DNA sequences of this sample code for an identical CDR3. The V call is TRBV29-1, the J call TRBJ1-3; D is perhaps TRBD1 (6 bases). CDR3 length equals 14 residues. Germline values: CDR1 SQVTM, CDR2 ANQGSEA. V was pared by 3 bases and J by 0 bases, with 9 bases between. The CDR3 DNA is TGCAGCGTTGAGCAGGGGTTCTCTGGAAACACCATATATTTT. Translation gives CSVEQGFSGNTIYF.

Here the CDR3 reads CASSLSGLGTTGELFF. The CDR3 nucleotides read TGTGCCAGCAGTTTGTCGGGCCTAGGGACCACCGGGGAGCTGTTTTTT. V usage is TRBV28 and J usage is TRBJ2-2, with D possibly called TRBD1 or TRBD2 (5 bases each). Germline V CDR1 and CDR2: MDHEN, SYDVKM. V was clipped by 3 bases and J by 4 bases, with 15 bases between them. This CDR3 contains 16 residues.

This clone was observed a single time. The rearrangement links TRBV19 to TRBJ1-1; 7 bases map to TRBD1. The V gene end was trimmed by 7 bases and the J gene end by 0 bases; junction bases not matched to a gene: 8. CDR3 size: 15 residues. Germline loops: CDR1 LNHDA, CDR2 SQIVND (reference sequence). The CDR3 sequence is CASTTTGTVNTEAFF. In DNA, the CDR3 is TGTGCCAGTACTACGACCGGGACAGTGAACACTGAAGCTTTCTTT.

This sequence joins TRBV11-1 and TRBJ2-2; D is unclear. The CDR3 loop spans 13 amino acids. Per the germline V gene, CDR1 is SGHAT and CDR2 is FQDESV (reference sequence). Trimming shortened V by 5 bases and J by 5 bases, and 9 bases separated the two germline ends. The CDR3 loop is CASSMTRTGELFF. Written as DNA, the CDR3 is TGTGCCAGCAGCATGACGAGGACCGGGGAGCTGTTTTTT.

V is TRBV9 and J is TRBJ1-5; D gene unclear. CDR3 length equals 15 residues. V dropped 0 bases and J dropped 0 bases, with 7 bases sitting between them. Germline V gene data show CDR1 as SGDLS and CDR2 as YYNGEE. CDR3 amino acids: CASSVGDVSNQPQHF. CDR3 nucleotide sequence: TGTGCCAGCAGCGTAGGGGATGTTAGCAATCAGCCCCAGCATTTT.

This clone occurred a few times. V and J are TRBV24-1 and TRBJ1-1; perhaps TRBD1 as D (5 bases). CDR3 length equals 11 residues. The germline V gene has CDR1 KGHDR and CDR2 SFDVKD. Trimming took 9 bases from V and 2 from J, leaving 6 bases between them. As DNA, the CDR3 is TGTGCCACCCAGGGAAACACTGAAGCTTTCTTT. Protein product: CATQGNTEAFF.

The chain has TRBV6-5 and TRBJ2-7; 9 nucleotides match TRBD1. With 6 bases clipped from V and 3 bases from J, the junction kept 3 bases outside the gene matches. This CDR3 spans 13 amino acids. Germline V lookup: CDR1 MNHEY, CDR2 SVGAGI. The chain's CDR3 is CASSPDRGYEQYF. The CDR3 DNA reads as TGTGCCAGCAGCCCGGACAGGGGCTACGAGCAGTACTTC.

The rearrangement links TRBV3-1 (or the pseudogene TRBV3-2) to TRBJ2-1; D possibly corresponds to TRBD1 (5 bases). This CDR3 has 14 amino acids. Germline V gene lookup returns CDR1 LGHDT and CDR2 YNNKEL (reference sequence). The V gene lost 7 bases and the J gene lost 2 bases, with 12 bases spanning the gap. CDR3 protein: CASTQGGTYNEQFF. As DNA, the CDR3 is TGTGCCAGCACCCAGGGTGGAACCTACAATGAGCAGTTCTTC.

This chain connects TRBV10-3 to TRBJ2-1; the match to TRBD2 covers 12 bases. This CDR3 has 16 residues. CDR1 and CDR2 from the germline V gene are ENHRY and SYGVKD. V lost 4 bases, J lost 10 bases, and 11 bases stayed unmatched. CDR3 nucleotides: TGTGCCATCAGTGTCGAGACTAGCGGGAGTCTGAGGGAGCAGTTCTTC. Translation: CAISVETSGSLREQFF.

This chain links TRBV7-2 with TRBJ2-7; 13 nucleotides match TRBD2. Germline lookup yields CDR1 SGHTA and CDR2 FQGNSA. The CDR3 extends over 15 amino acids. V was clipped by 4 bases and J by 2 bases; unmatched bases: 2. The CDR3 sequence is CASSYTSGGAYEQYF. CDR3 coding DNA: TGTGCCAGCAGCTACACTAGCGGGGGGGCCTACGAGCAGTACTTC. The full variable domain, completed using reference TRBV7-2 and TRBJ2-7, is GAGVSQSPSNKVTEKGKDVELRCDPISGHTALYWYRQSLGQGLEFLIYFQGNSAPDKSGLPSDRFSAERTGGSVSTLTIQRTQQEDSAVYLCASSYTSGGAYEQYFGPGTRLTVT.

The genes are TRBV18 and TRBJ2-7; D unclear. From germline, CDR1 is KGHSH and CDR2 LQKENI. The CDR3 extends over 13 amino acids. V was clipped by 2 bases and J by 3 bases, with 8 bases between them. CDR3: CASSPAAVYEQYF. Here the CDR3 DNA reads TGTGCCAGCTCACCAGCGGCAGTCTACGAGCAGTACTTC. Looking up the rest from reference TRBV18 and TRBJ2-7 gives the full variable domain: NAGVMQNPRHLVRRRGQEARLRCSPMKGHSHVYWYRQLPEEGLKFMVYLQKENIIDESGMPKERFSAEFPKEGPSILRIQQVVRGDSAAYFCASSPAAVYEQYFGPGTRLTVT.

Only one count was recorded for this clone. V usage is TRBV7-2 and J usage is TRBJ2-7; 10 bases are a match to TRBD2. J gave up 2 bases and V 4 bases, and 2 bases lay outside the gene matches. The CDR3 is made up of 14 amino acids. Germline CDR1 is SGHTA and CDR2 is FQGNSA. The CDR3, as DNA: TGTGCCAGCAGCTCTAGCGGGGGCACCTACGAGCAGTACTTC. It translates to CASSSSGGTYEQYF.

This chain connects TRBV4-1 to TRBJ1-2; D is unresolved. Between the trimmed V and J ends, which lost 3 bases and 3 bases, there was a span of 14 bases. In germline, CDR1 is MGHRA, CDR2 YSYEKL. This CDR3 is 15 amino acids long. The DNA of the CDR3 is TGCGCCAGCAGCCAGGGTCAGATTAACGACTATGGCTACACCTTC. Translated: CASSQGQINDYGYTF.

The chain couples TRBV5-4 to TRBJ2-1; D tentatively fits TRBD1 or TRBD2 (5 bases each). CDR3 length: 14 residues. The germline CDR1 and CDR2 sequences are SGHNT and YYREEE (reference sequence). Trimming pared 4 bases from V and 4 bases from J, leaving 12 bases between. The DNA of the CDR3 is TGTGCCAGCAGCCCCTGGGGGTCATACAATGAGCAGTTCTTC. Protein sequence: CASSPWGSYNEQFF.